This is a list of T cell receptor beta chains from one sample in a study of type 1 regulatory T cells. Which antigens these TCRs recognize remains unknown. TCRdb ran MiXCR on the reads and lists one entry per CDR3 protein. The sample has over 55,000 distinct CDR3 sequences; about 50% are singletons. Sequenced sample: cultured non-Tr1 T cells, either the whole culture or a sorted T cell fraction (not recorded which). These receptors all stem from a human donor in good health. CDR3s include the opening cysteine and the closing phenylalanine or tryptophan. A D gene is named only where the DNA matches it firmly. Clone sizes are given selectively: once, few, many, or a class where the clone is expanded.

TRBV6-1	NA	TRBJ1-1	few	TGTGCCAGCAGTGAAGGATGGCGGGACACTGAAGCTTTCTTT	CASSEGWRDTEAFF
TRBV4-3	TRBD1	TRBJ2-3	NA	TGCGCCAGCAGCCAAGTGACAGGGGCTTCAGATACGCAGTATTTT	CASSQVTGASDTQYF
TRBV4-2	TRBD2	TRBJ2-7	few	TGTGCCAGCAGCCAAGAGCGCGTGCGGGGGGAATACGAGCAGTACTTC	CASSQERVRGEYEQYF
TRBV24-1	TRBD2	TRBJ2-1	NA	TGTGCCACCAGTGAATCGGGACTACACTACAATGAGCAGTTCTTC	CATSESGLHYNEQFF
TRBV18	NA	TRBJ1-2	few	TGTGCCAGCTCACCGCTCCCCTTCGGGCAGGGCAGCTATGGCTACACCTTC	CASSPLPFGQGSYGYTF
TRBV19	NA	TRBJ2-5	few	TGTGCCAGTGCGGCCAAGGCAGGAGAGACCCAGTACTTC	CASAAKAGETQYF
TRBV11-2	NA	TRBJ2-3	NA	TGTGCCAGCAGCTTAGGGTACGATACGCAGTATTTT	CASSLGYDTQYF
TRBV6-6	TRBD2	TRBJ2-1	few	TGTGCCAGCAGTTACCCTAGCGGGGGGGCCTGGAATGAGCAGTTCTTC	CASSYPSGGAWNEQFF
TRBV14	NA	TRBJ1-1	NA	TGTGCCAGCAGCCAAGACGGGGGCCTAGGCAGATCTTTCTTT	CASSQDGGLGRSFF
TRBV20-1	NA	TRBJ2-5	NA	TGCAGTGCTAGCAGGGCTAAGACCCAGTACTTC	CSASRAKTQYF
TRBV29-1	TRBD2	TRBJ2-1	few	TGCAGCGCTCTAGCGGGGGGGCTTTTGAGTGAGCAGTTCTTC	CSALAGGLLSEQFF
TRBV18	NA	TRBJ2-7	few	TGTGCCAGCTCACCATCGGTCCAGGACGAGCAGTACTTC	CASSPSVQDEQYF
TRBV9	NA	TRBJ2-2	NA	TGTGCCAGCAGCCGGGACTCCTGGTCCGGGGAGCTGTTTTTT	CASSRDSWSGELFF
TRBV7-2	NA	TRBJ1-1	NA	TGTGCCAGCAGCTTAGCCACAGTAGCTGAAGCTTTCTTT	CASSLATVAEAFF
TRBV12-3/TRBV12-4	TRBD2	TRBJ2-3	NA	TGTGCCAGCAGTTTCGGAGCGGGGGGGAGGACAGATACGCAGTATTTT	CASSFGAGGRTDTQYF
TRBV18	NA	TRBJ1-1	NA	TGTGCCAGCTCACCCGGGACACCGAACACTGAAGCTTTCTTT	CASSPGTPNTEAFF
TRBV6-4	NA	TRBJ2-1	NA	TGTGCCAGCAGTCGTTCGTTACGGTCCTACAATGAGCAGTTCTTC	CASSRSLRSYNEQFF
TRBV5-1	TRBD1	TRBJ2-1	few	TGCGCCAGCAGCTTGACGGGACAGGGTTACAATGAGCAGTTCTTC	CASSLTGQGYNEQFF
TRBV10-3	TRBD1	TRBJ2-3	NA	TGTGCCATCAGCAGGGGACAGACAAGCACAGATACGCAGTATTTT	CAISRGQTSTDTQYF
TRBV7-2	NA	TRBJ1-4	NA	TGTGCCAGCAGCCCGGGCCAGGCTAGTGAAAAACTGTTTTTT	CASSPGQASEKLFF
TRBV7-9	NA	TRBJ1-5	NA	TGTGCCAGCAGCTCCGGCGAGGGCCATCAGCCCCAGCATTTT	CASSSGEGHQPQHF
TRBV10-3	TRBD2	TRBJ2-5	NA	TGTGCCATCAGTGAAGGATTGCGGGGGGGACAAGAGACCCAGTACTTC	CAISEGLRGGQETQYF
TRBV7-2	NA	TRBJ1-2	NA	TGTGCCAGCAGTAGGGACCTTTATGGCTACACCTTC	CASSRDLYGYTF
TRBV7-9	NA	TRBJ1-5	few	TGTGCCAGCAGCTTATCAGGGGCCAATCAGCCCCAGCATTTT	CASSLSGANQPQHF
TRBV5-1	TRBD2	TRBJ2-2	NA	TGCGCCAGCAGCATAGGACTAGCGGGGAACACCGGGGAGCTGTTTTTT	CASSIGLAGNTGELFF
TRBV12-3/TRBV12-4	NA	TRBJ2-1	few	TGTGCCAGCAAACCGGTAGCGGACAGCTCCTACAATGAGCAGTTCTTC	CASKPVADSSYNEQFF
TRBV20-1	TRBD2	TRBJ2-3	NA	TGCAGTGCTAGAGATGCTAGCGGGGGGACAGATACGCAGTATTTT	CSARDASGGTDTQYF
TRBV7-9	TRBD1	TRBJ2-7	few	TGTGCCAGCAGCTTAGGGACAGGGTCGGGCTACGAGCAGTACTTC	CASSLGTGSGYEQYF
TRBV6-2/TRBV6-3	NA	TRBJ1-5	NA	TGTGCCAGCAGTTACCCTAAGATGAATCAGCCCCAGCATTTT	CASSYPKMNQPQHF
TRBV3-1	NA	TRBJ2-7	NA	TGTGCCAGCAGCCAAGACAGGGGTACCTACGAGCAGTACTTC	CASSQDRGTYEQYF
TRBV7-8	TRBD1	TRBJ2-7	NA	TGTGCCAGCAGCTTACCCAGGACAGGGGGCTCCTACGAGCAGTACTTC	CASSLPRTGGSYEQYF
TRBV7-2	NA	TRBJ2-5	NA	TGTGCCAGCAGCTTAGTCGGCGGGGGCATCCGAGAGACCCAGTACTTC	CASSLVGGGIRETQYF
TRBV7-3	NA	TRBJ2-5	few	TGTGCCAGCAGCTTCCAAGACGGACCCCAAGAGACCCAGTACTTC	CASSFQDGPQETQYF
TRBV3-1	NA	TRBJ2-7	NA	TGTGCCAGCAGCCAAGAGGGCGAGCAGTACTTC	CASSQEGEQYF
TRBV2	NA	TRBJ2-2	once	TGTGCCAGCAGTGAACGATCTACCGGGGAGCTGTTTTTT	CASSERSTGELFF
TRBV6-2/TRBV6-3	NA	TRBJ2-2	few	TGTGCCAGCAGGAACGACAGGAACACCGGGGAGCTGTTTTTT	CASRNDRNTGELFF
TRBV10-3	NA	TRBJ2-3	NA	TGTGCCAGTCAAGAATTAGCTAGCACAGATACGCAGTATTTT	CASQELASTDTQYF
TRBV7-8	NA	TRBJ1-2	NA	TGTGCCAGCAGCTCCGCTTGGTCGTCCTATGGCTACACCTTC	CASSSAWSSYGYTF
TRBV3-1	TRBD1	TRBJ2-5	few	TGTGCCAGCAGCCTGGGACAGGGCCCACAAGAGACCCAGTACTTC	CASSLGQGPQETQYF
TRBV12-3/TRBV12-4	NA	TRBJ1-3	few	TGTGCCAGCAGCTGGACGCCAGCGGCTGGAAACACCATATATTTT	CASSWTPAAGNTIYF
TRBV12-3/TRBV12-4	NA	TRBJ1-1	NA	TGTGCCAGCAGATCACAGTTGAACACTGAAGCTTTCTTT	CASRSQLNTEAFF
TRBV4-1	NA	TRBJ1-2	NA	TGCGCCAGCAGCCAAGGACAGTACCGAGGCTACACCTTC	CASSQGQYRGYTF
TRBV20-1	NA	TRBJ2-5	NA	TGCATGACCAGCGGGTGGGGGCAAGAGACCCAGTACTTC	CMTSGWGQETQYF